Listed here are 3 T cell receptor beta chains from one sample, sequenced in a study of blood T cell repertoires in COVID-19. Clones were read by immunoSEQ multiplex PCR, and TCRdb kept only the in-frame ones, dropping some. The sample has approximately 85,000 clones; around 85% are singletons. The sample taken for sequencing was peripheral blood. The source of these receptors is a woman in her 70s with active or convalescent COVID-19.

This clone is a singleton in its sample. V gene TRBV4-1 combines with J gene TRBJ2-5, with 7 bases fitting TRBD2. The V gene end was trimmed by 1 base and the J gene end by 5 bases; junction bases not matched to a gene: 4. The CDR3 has 14 residues. Germline values: CDR1 MGHRA, CDR2 YSYEKL. CDR3 coding DNA: TGCGCCAGCAGCCAAGTGGGGGAGGGGGAGACCCAGTACTTC. This encodes CASSQVGEGETQYF.

This clone has only one observation. This chain joins TRBV3-1 (or the pseudogene TRBV3-2) and TRBJ1-2; D ambiguous. This CDR3 region has 12 residues. Germline V gives CDR1 LGHDT, CDR2 YNNKEL (reference sequence). Deletions cut 5 bases from V and 8 bases from J, with 12 bases between. The CDR3 region is CASSGAPGGYTF. The CDR3 coding sequence is TGTGCCAGCAGCGGTGCCCCAGGAGGCTACACCTTC.

The rearrangement links TRBV7-2 to TRBJ2-5, with 7 bases that match TRBD1. From germline, CDR1 is SGHTA and CDR2 FQGNSA. The CDR3 contains 15 residues. The J segment lost 5 bases and the V segment lost 1 base, leaving 7 bases of the junction unmatched. CDR3 region: CASSLDRQGTETQYF. DNA of the CDR3: TGTGCCAGCAGCTTAGACCGACAGGGTACGGAGACCCAGTACTTC.